This TCR beta chain was captured in a study of identical twins. CDR1 is LNHNV and CDR2 is YYDKDF in the germline V gene (reference sequence). CDR3 size: 15 residues. Between the trimmed V and J ends, which lost 1 base and 4 bases, there was a span of 14 bases. TCRdb passed the 5' RACE reads through MiXCR, listing each CDR3 protein once. The top ten clones hold more than 2.5% of a sample with approximately 590,000 distinct CDR3 sequences, over 8.5% of them seen once. This clonotype was counted only a few times. The sample was also reused in another study, on yellow fever vaccine responses in identical twins.

This TCR came from a woman aged 18-30 years in good health. J is TRBJ2-7 and V is TRBV15, with D perhaps given as TRBD1 or TRBD2 (5 bases each). Specimen: PBMCs. CDR3 protein: CATSRGLPGQYEQYF. The CDR3 nucleotides are TGTGCCACCAGCAGAGGACTGCCGGGGCAGTACGAGCAGTACTTC.